What follows are 11 T cell receptor beta chains derived from one specimen sequenced in a study of control samples from healthy donors and cancer patients. Method: immunoSEQ multiplex PCR; TCRdb's copy keeps in-frame clones and lacks some. The sample has over 100,000 clones; roughly 90% are singletons. The sequenced material came from blood. The receptor set was obtained from a woman between 50 and 59 years old in good health.

This rearrangement joins TRBV7-8 to TRBJ2-1, with 7 nucleotides matching TRBD1. The V gene's germline CDR1 is SGHVS and CDR2 FQNEAQ. This CDR3 is built from 15 residues. V shed 6 bases, J shed 8 bases, and the junction held 13 bases outside the gene matches. The CDR3 DNA is TGTGCCAGCAGTTGGGACAGCCCCCAGGTGGATGAGCAGTTCTTC. Residues: CASSWDSPQVDEQFF.

The genes are TRBV2 and TRBJ1-4; 7 bases align to TRBD1. Germline CDR1 SNHLY, CDR2 FYNNEI. V was clipped by 6 bases and J by 5 bases; unmatched bases: 3. The CDR3 has 13 residues. CDR3 nucleotide sequence: TGTGCCAGCAGCCAACAGGGGAATGAAAAACTGTTTTTT. It is translated as CASSQQGNEKLFF. Looking up the rest from reference TRBV2 and TRBJ1-4 gives the full variable domain: EPEVTQTPSHQVTQMGQEVILRCVPISNHLYFYWYRQILGQKVEFLVSFYNNEISEKSEIFDDQFSVERPDGSNFTLKIRSTKLEDSAMYFCASSQQGNEKLFFGSGTQLSVL.

V and J are TRBV18 and TRBJ2-7; D is perhaps TRBD1 (6 bases). The CDR3 contains 13 residues. In germline, CDR1 is KGHSH, CDR2 LQKENI. The germline V and J ends were trimmed by 6 bases and 2 bases, with 11 bases remaining between them. This chain's CDR3 is CASSRTAAYEQYF. CDR3 sequence (DNA): TGTGCCAGCTCCAGGACAGCAGCCTACGAGCAGTACTTC.

The chain carries TRBV6-2 or TRBV6-3 and TRBJ2-3; the match to TRBD2 covers 11 bases. The CDR3 has 16 amino acids. V lost 6 bases, J lost 1 base, and 6 bases stayed unmatched. Germline CDR1 is MNHEY and CDR2 is SVGEGT. The CDR3 here is CASSHPGLAGTDTQYF. Written as DNA, the CDR3 is TGTGCCAGCAGCCACCCGGGACTAGCGGGCACAGATACGCAGTATTTT.

The V call is TRBV18, the J call TRBJ2-7; D remains unclear. Germline V gene data show CDR1 as KGHSH and CDR2 as LQKENI. The V end lost 2 bases, the J end lost 2 bases, and 7 bases lay between the germline ends. The CDR3 is 13 amino acids. DNA of the CDR3: TGTGCCAGCTCACCAAGGCTTACCTACGAGCAGTACTTC. Its translation is CASSPRLTYEQYF.

The rearrangement uses TRBV11-2 and TRBJ2-3, with 8 bases that match TRBD2. The V and J ends lost 5 bases and 0 bases, in that order; junction bases with no gene match: 13. The germline CDR1 and CDR2 sequences are SGHAT and FQNNGV. This CDR3 contains 18 residues. The CDR3 is CASSHGGATEYSTDTQYF. The DNA for the CDR3 is TGTGCCAGCAGCCACGGGGGGGCGACCGAATATAGCACAGATACGCAGTATTTT.

This chain links TRBV3-1 (or the pseudogene TRBV3-2) with TRBJ1-2; D ambiguous. Trimming took off 0 bases at V and 2 bases at J, with 10 bases between the two ends. The CDR3 has 15 residues. Germline V CDR1 and CDR2: LGHDT, YNNKEL (reference sequence). As DNA, the CDR3 is TGTGCCAGCAGCCAAGAAGGAGTCAGAAACTATGGCTACACCTTC. This translates into CASSQEGVRNYGYTF.

The chain recombines TRBV5-6 with TRBJ2-3, with D hard to call. The CDR3 is 11 residues long. V gave up 3 bases and J gave up 6 bases, with 5 bases separating them. Germline CDR1 reads SGHDT; CDR2 reads YYEEEE. The CDR3 here is CASSYRDTQYF. DNA of the CDR3: TGTGCCAGCAGCTACCGGGATACGCAGTATTTT.

The chain is built from TRBV7-9 and TRBJ2-2, with D unresolved. The CDR3 has 15 residues. Trimming removed 5 bases at V and 2 bases at J, with 12 bases between. Germline-derived CDR1 and CDR2 are SEHNR and FQNEAQ (reference sequence). The DNA of the CDR3 is TGTGCCAGCAGCCCCTTACCCGGAAACACCGGGGAGCTGTTTTTT. Amino acids: CASSPLPGNTGELFF.

The rearrangement joins TRBV27 to TRBJ1-2; possibly TRBD1 for D (5 bases). Germline V CDR1 and CDR2: MNHEY, SMNVEV (reference sequence). V shed 3 bases and J shed 6 bases, with 14 bases lying between them. This CDR3 has 14 residues. CDR3 bases: TGTGCCAGCAGTTTCCGGGACGGAAAAAATGGCTACACCTTC. Amino acid sequence: CASSFRDGKNGYTF.

J is TRBJ1-1 and V is TRBV29-1; TRBD1 matches at 8 bases. The V segment lost 4 bases and the J segment 5 bases; nucleotides outside the gene matches: 9. The CDR3 runs 14 residues. Per the germline V gene, CDR1 is SQVTM and CDR2 is ANQGSEA. The DNA of the CDR3 is TGCAGCGTTGGGCCGGCAGGGGGCGAGACTGAAGCTTTCTTT. Translating gives CSVGPAGGETEAFF. Filled out from reference TRBV29-1 and TRBJ1-1, the complete variable domain reads SAVISQKPSRDICQRGTSLTIQCQVDSQVTMMFWYRQQPGQSLTLIATANQGSEATYESGFVIDKFPISRPNLTFSTLTVSNMSPEDSSIYLCSVGPAGGETEAFFGQGTRLTVV.